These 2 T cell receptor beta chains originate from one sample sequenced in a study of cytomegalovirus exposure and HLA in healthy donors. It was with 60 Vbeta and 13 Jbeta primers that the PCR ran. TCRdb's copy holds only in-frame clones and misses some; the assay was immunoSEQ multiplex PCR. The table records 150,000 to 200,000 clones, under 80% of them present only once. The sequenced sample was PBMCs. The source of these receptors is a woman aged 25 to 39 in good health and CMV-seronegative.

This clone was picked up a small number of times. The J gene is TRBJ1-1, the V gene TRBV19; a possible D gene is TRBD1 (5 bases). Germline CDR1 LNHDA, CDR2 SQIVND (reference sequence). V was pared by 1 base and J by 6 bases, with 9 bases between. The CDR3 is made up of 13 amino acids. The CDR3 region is CASSIAGGAEAFF. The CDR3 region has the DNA TGTGCCAGTAGTATAGCCGGGGGAGCTGAAGCTTTCTTT.

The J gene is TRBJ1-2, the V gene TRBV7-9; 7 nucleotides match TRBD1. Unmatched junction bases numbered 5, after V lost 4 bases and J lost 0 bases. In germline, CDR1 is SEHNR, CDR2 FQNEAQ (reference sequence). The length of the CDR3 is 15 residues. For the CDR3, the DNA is TGTGCCAGCAGCTCAGGTGACAGGGCTAACTATGGCTACACCTTC. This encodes CASSSGDRANYGYTF.